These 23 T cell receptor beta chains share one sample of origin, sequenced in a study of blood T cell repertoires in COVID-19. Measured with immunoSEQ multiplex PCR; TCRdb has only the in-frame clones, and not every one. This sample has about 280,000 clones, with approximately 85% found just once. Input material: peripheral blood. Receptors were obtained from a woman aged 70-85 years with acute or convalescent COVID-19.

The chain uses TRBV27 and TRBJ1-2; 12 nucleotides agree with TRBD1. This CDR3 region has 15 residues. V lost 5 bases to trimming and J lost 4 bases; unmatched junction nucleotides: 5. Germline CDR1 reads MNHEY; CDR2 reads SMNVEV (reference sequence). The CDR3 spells CASSPGTGGGYGYTF. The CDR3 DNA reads TGTGCCAGCAGTCCCGGGACAGGGGGCGGCTATGGCTACACCTTC.

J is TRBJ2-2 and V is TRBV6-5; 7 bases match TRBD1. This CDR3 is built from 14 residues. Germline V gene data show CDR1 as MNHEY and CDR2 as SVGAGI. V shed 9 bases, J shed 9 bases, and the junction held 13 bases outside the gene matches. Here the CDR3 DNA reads TGTGCCAGTACAGGGGCGGCCCGGCGGAGGGAGCTGTTTTTT. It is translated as CASTGAARRRELFF.

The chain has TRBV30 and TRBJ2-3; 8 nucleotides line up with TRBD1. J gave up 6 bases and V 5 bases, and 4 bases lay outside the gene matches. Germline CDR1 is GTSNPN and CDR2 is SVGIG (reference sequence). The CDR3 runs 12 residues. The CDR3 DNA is TGTGCCTGGGGACAGGGCCTCGATACGCAGTATTTT. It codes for CAWGQGLDTQYF.

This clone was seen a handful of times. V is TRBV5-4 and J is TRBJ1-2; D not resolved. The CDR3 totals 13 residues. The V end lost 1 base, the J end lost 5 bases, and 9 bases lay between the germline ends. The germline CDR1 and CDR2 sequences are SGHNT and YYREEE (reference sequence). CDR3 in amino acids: CASSLYGSYGYTF. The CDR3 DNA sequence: TGTGCCAGCAGCTTGTACGGGAGTTATGGCTACACCTTC. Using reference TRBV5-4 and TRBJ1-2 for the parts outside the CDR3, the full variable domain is ETGVTQSPTHLIKTRGQQVTLRCSSQSGHNTVSWYQQALGQGPQFIFQYYREEENGRGNFPPRFSGLQFPNYSSELNVNALELDDSALYLCASSLYGSYGYTFGSGTRLTVV.

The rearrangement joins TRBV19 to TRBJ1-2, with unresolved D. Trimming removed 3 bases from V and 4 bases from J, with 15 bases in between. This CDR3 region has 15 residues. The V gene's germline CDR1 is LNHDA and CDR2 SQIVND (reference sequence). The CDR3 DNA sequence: TGTGCCAGTAGTATCCCCTCGAAGAAGCTCTATGGCTACACCTTC. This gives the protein CASSIPSKKLYGYTF.

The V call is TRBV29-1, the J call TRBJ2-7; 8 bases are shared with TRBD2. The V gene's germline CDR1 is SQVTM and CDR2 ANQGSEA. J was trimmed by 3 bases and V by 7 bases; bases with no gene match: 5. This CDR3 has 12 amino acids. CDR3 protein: CSATSGSYEQYF. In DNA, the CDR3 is TGCAGCGCAACGAGCGGGAGCTACGAGCAGTACTTC.

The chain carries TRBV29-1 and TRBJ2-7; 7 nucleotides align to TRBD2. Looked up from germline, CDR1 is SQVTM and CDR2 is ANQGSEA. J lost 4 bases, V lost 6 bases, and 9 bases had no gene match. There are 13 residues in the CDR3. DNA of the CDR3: TGCAGCGTAAGGGAGGGCTTCACGTACGAGCAGTACTTC. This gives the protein CSVREGFTYEQYF.

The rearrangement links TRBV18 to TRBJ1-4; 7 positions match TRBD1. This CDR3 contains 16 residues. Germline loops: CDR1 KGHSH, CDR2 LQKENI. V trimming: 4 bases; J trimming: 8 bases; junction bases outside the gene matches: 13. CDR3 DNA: TGTGCCAGCTCACGCGCGGGGTTTGGAGGGGGCGAAAAACTGTTTTTT. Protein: CASSRAGFGGGEKLFF.

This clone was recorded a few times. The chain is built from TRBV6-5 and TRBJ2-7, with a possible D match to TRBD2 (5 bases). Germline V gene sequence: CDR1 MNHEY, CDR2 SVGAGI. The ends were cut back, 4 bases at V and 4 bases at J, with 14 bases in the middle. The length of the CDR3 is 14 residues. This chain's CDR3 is CASSSRGLRYEQYF. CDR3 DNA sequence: TGTGCCAGCAGTTCACGCGGACTGAGATACGAGCAGTACTTC.

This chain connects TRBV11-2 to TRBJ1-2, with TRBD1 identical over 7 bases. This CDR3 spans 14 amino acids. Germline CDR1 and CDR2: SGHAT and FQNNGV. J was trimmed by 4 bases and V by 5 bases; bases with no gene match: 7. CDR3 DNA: TGTGCCAGCAGCGCACAGGGGCTGGGCTATGGCTACACCTTC. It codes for CASSAQGLGYGYTF.

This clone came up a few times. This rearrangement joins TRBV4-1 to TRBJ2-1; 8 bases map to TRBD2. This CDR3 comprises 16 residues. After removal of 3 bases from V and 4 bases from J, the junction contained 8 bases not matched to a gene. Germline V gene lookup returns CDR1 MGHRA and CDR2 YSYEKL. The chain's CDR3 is CASSQPGLAPYNEQFF. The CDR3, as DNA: TGCGCCAGCAGCCAGCCAGGACTAGCCCCTTACAATGAGCAGTTCTTC.

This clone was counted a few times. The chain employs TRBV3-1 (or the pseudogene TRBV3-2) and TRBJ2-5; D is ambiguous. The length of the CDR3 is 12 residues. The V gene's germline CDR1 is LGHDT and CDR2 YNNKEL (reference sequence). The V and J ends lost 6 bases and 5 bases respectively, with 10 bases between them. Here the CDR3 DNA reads TGTGCCAGCAGGTCTCCGTCCGAGACCCAGTACTTC. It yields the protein CASRSPSETQYF.

The CDR3 loop is CASSVRQGTEAFF. The DNA of the CDR3 is TGTGCCAGTAGTGTCCGACAGGGAACTGAAGCTTTCTTT. The rearrangement links TRBV19 to TRBJ1-1; TRBD1 agrees at 7 bases. From germline, CDR1 is LNHDA and CDR2 SQIVND (reference sequence). CDR3 length equals 13 residues. V was pared by 5 bases and J by 5 bases, with 5 bases of the junction left unmatched.

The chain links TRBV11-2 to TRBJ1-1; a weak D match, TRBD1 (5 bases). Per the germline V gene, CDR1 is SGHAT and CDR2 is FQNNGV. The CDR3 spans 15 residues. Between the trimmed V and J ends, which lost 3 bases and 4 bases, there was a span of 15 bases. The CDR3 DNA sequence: TGTGCCAGCAGCTTCGGGCTGGGGGGGGGCACTGAAGCTTTCTTT. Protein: CASSFGLGGGTEAFF.

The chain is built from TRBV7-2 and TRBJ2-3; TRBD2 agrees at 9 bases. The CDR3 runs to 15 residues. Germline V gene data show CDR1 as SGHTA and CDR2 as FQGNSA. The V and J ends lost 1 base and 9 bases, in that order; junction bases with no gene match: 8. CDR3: CASSLVGTSQLTQYF. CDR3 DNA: TGTGCCAGCAGCTTAGTGGGGACTAGCCAGCTCACGCAGTATTTT.

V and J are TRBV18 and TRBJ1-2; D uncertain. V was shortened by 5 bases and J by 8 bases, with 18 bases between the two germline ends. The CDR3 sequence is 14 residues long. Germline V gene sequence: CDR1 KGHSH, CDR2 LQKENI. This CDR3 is CASSAQENFWGYTF. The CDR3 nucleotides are TGTGCCAGCTCAGCCCAGGAAAATTTTTGGGGCTACACCTTC.

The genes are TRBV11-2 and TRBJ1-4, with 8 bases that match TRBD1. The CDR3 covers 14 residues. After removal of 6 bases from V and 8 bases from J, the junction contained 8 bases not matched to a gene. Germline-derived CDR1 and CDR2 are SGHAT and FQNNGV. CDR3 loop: CASSQTGGYEKLFF. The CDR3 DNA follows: TGTGCCAGCAGTCAAACAGGGGGGTACGAAAAACTGTTTTTT.

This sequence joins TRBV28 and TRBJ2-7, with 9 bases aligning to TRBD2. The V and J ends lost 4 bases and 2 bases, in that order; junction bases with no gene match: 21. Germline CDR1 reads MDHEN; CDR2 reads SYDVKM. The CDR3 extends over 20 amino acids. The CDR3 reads CASSSPTGGGGGARAYEQYF. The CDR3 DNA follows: TGTGCCAGCAGTTCCCCCACCGGTGGCGGGGGGGGCGCACGCGCCTACGAGCAGTACTTC. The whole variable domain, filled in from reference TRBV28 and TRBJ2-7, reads DVKVTQSSRYLVKRTGEKVFLECVQDMDHENMFWYRQDPGLGLRLIYFSYDVKMKEKGDIPEGYSVSREKKERFSLILESASTNQTSMYLCASSSPTGGGGGARAYEQYFGPGTRLTVT.

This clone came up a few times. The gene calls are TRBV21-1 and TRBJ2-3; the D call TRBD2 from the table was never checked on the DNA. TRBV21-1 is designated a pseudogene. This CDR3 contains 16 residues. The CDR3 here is CASSKVLLPGTDTQYF. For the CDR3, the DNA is TGTGCCAGCAGCAAAGTACTCTTGCCTGGCACAGATACGCAGTATTTT.

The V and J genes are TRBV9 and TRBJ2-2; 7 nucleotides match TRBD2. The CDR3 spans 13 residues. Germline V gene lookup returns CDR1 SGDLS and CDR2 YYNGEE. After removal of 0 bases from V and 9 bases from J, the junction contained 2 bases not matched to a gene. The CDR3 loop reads CASSVDGRRELFF. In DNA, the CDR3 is TGTGCCAGCAGCGTAGACGGGAGGCGGGAGCTGTTTTTT.

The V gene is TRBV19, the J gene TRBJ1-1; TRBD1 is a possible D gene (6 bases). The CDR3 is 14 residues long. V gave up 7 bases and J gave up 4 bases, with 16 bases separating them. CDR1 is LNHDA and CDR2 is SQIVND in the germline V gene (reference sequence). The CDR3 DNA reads TGTGCCAGTACTCTAAAGGGGGTAGGCACTGAAGCTTTCTTT. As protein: CASTLKGVGTEAFF. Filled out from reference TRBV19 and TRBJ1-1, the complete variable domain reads DGGITQSPKYLFRKEGQNVTLSCEQNLNHDAMYWYRQDPGQGLRLIYYSQIVNDFQKGDIAEGYSVSREKKESFPLTVTSAQKNPTAFYLCASTLKGVGTEAFFGQGTRLTVV.

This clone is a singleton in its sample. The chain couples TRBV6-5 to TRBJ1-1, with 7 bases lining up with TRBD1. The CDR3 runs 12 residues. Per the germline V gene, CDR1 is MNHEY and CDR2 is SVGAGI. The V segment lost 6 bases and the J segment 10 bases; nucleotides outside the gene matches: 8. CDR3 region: CASSPPRGRAFF. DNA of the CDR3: TGTGCCAGCAGCCCACCGAGGGGGCGAGCTTTCTTT.

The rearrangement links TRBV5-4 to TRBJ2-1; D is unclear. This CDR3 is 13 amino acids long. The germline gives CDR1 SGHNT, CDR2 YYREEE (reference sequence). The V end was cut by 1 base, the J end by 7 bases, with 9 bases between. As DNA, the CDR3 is TGTGCCAGCAGCTTGCGACTTCGTAATGAGCAGTTCTTC. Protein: CASSLRLRNEQFF.